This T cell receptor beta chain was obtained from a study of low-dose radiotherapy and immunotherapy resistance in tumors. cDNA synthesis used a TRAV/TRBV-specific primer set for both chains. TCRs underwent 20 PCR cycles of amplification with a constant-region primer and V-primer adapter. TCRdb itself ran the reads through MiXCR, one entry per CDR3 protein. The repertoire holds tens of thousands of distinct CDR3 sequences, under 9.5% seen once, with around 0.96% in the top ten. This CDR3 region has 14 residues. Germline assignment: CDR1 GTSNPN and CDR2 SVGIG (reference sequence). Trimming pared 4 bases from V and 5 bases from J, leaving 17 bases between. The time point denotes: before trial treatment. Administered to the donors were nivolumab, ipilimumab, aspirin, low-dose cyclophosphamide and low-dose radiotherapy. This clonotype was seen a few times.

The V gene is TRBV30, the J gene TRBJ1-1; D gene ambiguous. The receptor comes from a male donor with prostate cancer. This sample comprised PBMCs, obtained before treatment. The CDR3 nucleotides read TGTGCCTGGACCCGACGGGCAGGAGGTACTGAAGCTTTCTTT. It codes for CAWTRRAGGTEAFF.